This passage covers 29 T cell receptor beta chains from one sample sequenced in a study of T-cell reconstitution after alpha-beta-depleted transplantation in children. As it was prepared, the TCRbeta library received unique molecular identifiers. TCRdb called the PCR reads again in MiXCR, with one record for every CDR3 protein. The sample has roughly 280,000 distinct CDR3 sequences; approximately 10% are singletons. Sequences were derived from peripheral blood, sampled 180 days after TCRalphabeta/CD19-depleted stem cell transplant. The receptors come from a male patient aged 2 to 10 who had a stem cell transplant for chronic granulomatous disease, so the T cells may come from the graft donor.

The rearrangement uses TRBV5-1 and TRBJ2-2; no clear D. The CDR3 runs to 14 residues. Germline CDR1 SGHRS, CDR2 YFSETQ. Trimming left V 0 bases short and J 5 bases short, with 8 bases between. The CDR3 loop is CASSLGQRTGELFF. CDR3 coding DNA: TGCGCCAGCAGCTTGGGCCAGCGTACCGGGGAGCTGTTTTTT.

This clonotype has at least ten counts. The DNA for the CDR3 is TGCGCCAGCAGCCTGCTTGGGGGGACCCAGTACTTC. Residues: CASSLLGGTQYF. The chain joins TRBV4-3 to TRBJ2-5, with D possibly being TRBD1 or TRBD2 (5 bases each). This CDR3 contains 12 residues. V lost 4 bases, J lost 7 bases, and 10 bases lay in between. Germline-derived CDR1 and CDR2 are LGHNA and YSLEER.

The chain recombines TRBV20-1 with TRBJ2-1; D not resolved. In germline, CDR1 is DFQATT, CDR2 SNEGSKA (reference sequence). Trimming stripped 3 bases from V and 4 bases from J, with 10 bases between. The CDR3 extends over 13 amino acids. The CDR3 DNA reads TGCAGTGCTAGTGTGGGCAGATACAATGAGCAGTTCTTC. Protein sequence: CSASVGRYNEQFF.

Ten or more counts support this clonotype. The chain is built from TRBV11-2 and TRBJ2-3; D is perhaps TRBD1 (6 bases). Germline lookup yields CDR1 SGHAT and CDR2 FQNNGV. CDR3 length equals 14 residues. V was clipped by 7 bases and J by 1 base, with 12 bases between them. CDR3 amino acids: CASTREGGTDTQYF. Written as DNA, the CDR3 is TGTGCCAGCACCAGAGAGGGGGGCACAGATACGCAGTATTTT.

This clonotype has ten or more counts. The DNA of the CDR3 is TGTGCCAGCAGCTCCCGGCGGTGGAGCGGCTTGTACCAAGAGACCCAGTACTTC. It codes for CASSSRRWSGLYQETQYF. The chain joins TRBV7-8 to TRBJ2-5; D possibly corresponds to TRBD2 (5 bases). Between the trimmed V and J ends, which lost 4 bases and 0 bases, there was a span of 21 bases. This CDR3 spans 18 amino acids. Germline-derived CDR1 and CDR2 are SGHVS and FQNEAQ.

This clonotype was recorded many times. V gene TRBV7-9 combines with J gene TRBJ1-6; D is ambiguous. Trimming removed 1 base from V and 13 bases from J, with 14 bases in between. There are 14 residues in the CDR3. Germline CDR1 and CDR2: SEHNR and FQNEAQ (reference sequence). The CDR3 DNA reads TGTGCCAGCAGCTTAGGGAGGCAAAACTCGCCCCTCCACTTT. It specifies CASSLGRQNSPLHF.

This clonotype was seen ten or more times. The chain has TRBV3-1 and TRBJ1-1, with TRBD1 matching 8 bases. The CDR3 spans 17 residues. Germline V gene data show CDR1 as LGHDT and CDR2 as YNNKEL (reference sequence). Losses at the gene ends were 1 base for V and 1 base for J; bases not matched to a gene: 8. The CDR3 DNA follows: TGTGCCAGCAGCCAAGCAAACAGGGGGTCCGGGAACACTGAAGCTTTCTTT. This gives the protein CASSQANRGSGNTEAFF.

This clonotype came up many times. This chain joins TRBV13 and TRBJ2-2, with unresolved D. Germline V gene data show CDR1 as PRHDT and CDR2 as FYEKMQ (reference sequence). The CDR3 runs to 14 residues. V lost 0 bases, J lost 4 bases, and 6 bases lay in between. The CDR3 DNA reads TGTGCCAGCAGCTTAGGGCTACTCACCGGGGAGCTGTTTTTT. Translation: CASSLGLLTGELFF.

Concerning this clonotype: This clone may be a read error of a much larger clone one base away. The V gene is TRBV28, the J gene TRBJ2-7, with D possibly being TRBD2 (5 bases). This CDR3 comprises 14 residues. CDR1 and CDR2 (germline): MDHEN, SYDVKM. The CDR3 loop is CACSKWTDSYEQYF. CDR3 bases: TGTGCCTGCAGTAAATGGACTGACTCCTACGAGCAGTACTTC.

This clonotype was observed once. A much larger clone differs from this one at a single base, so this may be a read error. CDR3 DNA sequence: TGCGCCAGCGGCTACGGGACAGGGGAGAATGGCTACACCTTC. It yields the protein CASGYGTGENGYTF. The chain uses TRBV5-1 and TRBJ1-2; 10 bases are a match to TRBD1. V lost 7 bases, J lost 6 bases, and 9 bases stayed unmatched. CDR1 and CDR2 (germline): SGHRS, YFSETQ. The CDR3 spans 14 residues.

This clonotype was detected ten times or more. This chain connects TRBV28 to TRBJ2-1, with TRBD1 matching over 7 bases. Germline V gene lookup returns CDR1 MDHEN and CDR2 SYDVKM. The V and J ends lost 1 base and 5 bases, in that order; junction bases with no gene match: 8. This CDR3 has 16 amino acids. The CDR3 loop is CASSLLGGQEDNEQFF. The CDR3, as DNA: TGTGCCAGCAGTTTATTGGGCGGACAGGAAGACAATGAGCAGTTCTTC.

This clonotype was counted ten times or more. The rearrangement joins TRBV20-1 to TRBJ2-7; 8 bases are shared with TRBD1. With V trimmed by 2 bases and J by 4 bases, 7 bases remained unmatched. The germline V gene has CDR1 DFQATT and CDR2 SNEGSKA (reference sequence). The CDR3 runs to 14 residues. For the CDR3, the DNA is TGCAGTGCTAGAATCCGACAGGGGAATTACGAGCAGTACTTC. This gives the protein CSARIRQGNYEQYF.

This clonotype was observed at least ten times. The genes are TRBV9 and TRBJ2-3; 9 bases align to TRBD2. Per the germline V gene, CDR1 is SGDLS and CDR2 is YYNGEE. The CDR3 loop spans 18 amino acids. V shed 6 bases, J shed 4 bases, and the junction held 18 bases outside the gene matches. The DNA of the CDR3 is TGTGCCAGCACCCGCGGCGGGAGGGCCCTCGTTTATGCAGATACGCAGTATTTT. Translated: CASTRGGRALVYADTQYF. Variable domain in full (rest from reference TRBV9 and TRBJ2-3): DSGVTQTPKHLITATGQRVTLRCSPRSGDLSVYWYQQSLDQGLQFLIQYYNGEERAKGNILERFSAQQFPDLHSELNLSSLELGDSALYFCASTRGGRALVYADTQYFGPGTRLTVL.

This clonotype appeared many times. The CDR3 reads CASSLISGSETQYF. CDR3 DNA sequence: TGCGCCAGCAGCTTGATTTCAGGGTCAGAGACCCAGTACTTC. The chain employs TRBV5-1 and TRBJ2-5; weak D call: TRBD1 (5 bases). Germline assignment: CDR1 SGHRS and CDR2 YFSETQ. The CDR3 contains 14 residues. V was clipped by 1 base and J by 4 bases, with 11 bases between them. Complete variable domain (other parts from reference TRBV5-1 and TRBJ2-5): KAGVTQTPRYLIKTRGQQVTLSCSPISGHRSVSWYQQTPGQGLQFLFEYFSETQRNKGNFPGRFSGRQFSNSRSEMNVSTLELGDSALYLCASSLISGSETQYFGPGTRLLVL.

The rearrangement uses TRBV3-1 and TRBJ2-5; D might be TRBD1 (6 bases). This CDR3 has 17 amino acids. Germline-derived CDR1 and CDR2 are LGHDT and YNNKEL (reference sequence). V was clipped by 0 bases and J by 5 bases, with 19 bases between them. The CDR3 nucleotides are TGTGCCAGCAGCCAAGAGGTTTTGGGCAGGGGATCGGAGACCCAGTACTTC. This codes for CASSQEVLGRGSETQYF.

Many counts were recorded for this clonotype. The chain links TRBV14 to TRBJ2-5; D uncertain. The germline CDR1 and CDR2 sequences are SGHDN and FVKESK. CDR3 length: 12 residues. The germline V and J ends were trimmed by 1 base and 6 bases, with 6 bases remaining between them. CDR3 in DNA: TGTGCCAGCAGCCAAGGCTCAAAGACCCAGTACTTC. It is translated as CASSQGSKTQYF.

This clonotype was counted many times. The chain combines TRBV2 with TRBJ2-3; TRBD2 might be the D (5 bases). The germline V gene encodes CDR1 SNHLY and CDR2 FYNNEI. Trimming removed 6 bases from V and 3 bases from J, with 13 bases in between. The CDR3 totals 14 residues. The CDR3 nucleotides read TGTGCCAGCAGCCCTAGTAGAGGGACAGATACGCAGTATTTT. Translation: CASSPSRGTDTQYF.

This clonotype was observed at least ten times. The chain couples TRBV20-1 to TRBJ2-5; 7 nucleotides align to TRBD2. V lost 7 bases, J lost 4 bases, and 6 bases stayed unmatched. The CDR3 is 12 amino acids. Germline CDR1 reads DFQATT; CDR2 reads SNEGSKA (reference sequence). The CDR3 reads CSGITGGETQYF. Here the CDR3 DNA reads TGCAGTGGAATAACGGGAGGAGAGACCCAGTACTTC.

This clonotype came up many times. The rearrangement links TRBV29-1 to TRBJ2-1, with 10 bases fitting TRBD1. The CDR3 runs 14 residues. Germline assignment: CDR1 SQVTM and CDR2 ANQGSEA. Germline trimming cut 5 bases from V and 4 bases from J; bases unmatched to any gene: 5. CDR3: CSVSGTGEYNEQFF. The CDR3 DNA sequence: TGCAGCGTTTCCGGGACAGGGGAGTACAATGAGCAGTTCTTC.

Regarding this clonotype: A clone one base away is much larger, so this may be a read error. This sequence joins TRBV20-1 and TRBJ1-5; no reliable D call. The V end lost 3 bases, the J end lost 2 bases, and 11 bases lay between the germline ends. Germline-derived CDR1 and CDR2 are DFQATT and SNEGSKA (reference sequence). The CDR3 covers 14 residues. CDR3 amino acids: CSASSERCNQPQHF. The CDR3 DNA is TGCAGTGCTAGCAGCGAACGGTGCAATCAGCCCCAGCATTTT.

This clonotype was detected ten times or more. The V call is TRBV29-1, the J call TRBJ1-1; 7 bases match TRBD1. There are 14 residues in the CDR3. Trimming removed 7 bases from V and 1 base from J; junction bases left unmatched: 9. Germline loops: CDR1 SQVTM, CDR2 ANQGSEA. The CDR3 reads CSAGGMARNTEAFF. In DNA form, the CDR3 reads TGCAGCGCAGGGGGGATGGCAAGGAACACTGAAGCTTTCTTT.

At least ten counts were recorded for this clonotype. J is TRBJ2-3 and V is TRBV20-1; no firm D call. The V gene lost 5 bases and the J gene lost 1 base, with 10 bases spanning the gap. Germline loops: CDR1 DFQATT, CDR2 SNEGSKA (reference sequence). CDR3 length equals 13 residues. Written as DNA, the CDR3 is TGCAGTGCTCTCACGGCCCGCACAGATACGCAGTATTTT. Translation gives CSALTARTDTQYF.

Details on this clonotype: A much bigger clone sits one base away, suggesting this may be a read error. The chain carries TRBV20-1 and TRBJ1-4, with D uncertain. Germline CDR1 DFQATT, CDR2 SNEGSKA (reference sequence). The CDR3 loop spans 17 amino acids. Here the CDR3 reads CCATSSAGTATNEKLFF. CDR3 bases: TGCTGTGCCACCTCTAGTGCAGGCACTGCAACTAATGAAAAACTGTTTTTT.

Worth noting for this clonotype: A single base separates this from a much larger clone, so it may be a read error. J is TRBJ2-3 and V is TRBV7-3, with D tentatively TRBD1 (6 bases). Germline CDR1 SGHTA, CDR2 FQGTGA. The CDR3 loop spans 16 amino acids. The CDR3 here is CASSFDGQRSTDTHYF. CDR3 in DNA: TGTGCCAGCAGCTTCGACGGACAGCGCAGCACAGATACGCATTATTTT. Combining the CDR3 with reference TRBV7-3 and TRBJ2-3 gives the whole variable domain GAGVSQTPSNKVTEKGKYVELRCDPISGHTALYWYRQSLGQGPEFLIYFQGTGAADDSGLPNDRFFAVRPEGSVSTLKIQRTERGDSAVYLCASSFDGQRSTDTHYFGPGTRLTVL.

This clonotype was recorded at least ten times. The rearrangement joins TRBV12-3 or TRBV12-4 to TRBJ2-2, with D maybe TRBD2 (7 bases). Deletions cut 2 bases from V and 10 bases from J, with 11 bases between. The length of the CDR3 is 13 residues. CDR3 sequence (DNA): TGTGCCAGCAGTTTACGGGGGGCCGTGGAGCTGTTTTTT. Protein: CASSLRGAVELFF.

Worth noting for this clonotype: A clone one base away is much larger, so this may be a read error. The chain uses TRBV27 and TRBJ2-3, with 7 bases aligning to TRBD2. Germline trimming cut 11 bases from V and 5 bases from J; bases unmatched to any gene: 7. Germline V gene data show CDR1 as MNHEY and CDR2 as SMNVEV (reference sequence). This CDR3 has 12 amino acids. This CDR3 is CAARWEGDTQYF. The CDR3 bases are TGTGCCGCGCGATGGGAGGGAGATACGCAGTATTTT.

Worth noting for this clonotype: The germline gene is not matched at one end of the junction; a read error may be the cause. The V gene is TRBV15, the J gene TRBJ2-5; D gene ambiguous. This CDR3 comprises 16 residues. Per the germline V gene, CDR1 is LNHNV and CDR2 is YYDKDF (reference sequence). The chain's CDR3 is CATGRSGRLGQETQYF. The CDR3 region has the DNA TGTGCCACCGGCAGGTCCGGCCGACTTGGTCAAGAGACCCAGTACTTC. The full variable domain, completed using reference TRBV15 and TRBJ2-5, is DAMVIQNPRYQVTQFGKPVTLSCSQTLNHNVMYWYQQKSSQAPKLLFHYYDKDFNNEADTPDNFQSRRPNTSFCFLDIRSPGLGDTAMYLCATGRSGRLGQETQYFGPGTRLLVL.

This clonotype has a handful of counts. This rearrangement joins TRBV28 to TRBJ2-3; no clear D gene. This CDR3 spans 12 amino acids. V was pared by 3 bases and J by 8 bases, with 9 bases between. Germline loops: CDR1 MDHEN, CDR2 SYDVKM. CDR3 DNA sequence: TGTGCCAGCAGTTTCGGCCCCGGTACGCAGTATTTT. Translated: CASSFGPGTQYF. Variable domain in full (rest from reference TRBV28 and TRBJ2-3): DVKVTQSSRYLVKRTGEKVFLECVQDMDHENMFWYRQDPGLGLRLIYFSYDVKMKEKGDIPEGYSVSREKKERFSLILESASTNQTSMYLCASSFGPGTQYFGPGTRLTVL.

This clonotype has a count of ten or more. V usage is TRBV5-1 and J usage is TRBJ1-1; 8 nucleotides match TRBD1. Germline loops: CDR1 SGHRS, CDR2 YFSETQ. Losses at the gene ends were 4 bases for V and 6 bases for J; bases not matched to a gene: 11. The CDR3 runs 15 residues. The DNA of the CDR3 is TGCGCCAGCAGCAGACGACAGGGGATGGGCGCTGAAGCTTTCTTT. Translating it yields CASSRRQGMGAEAFF.